Below are 30 T cell receptor beta chains sequenced from a single sample in a study of cytomegalovirus exposure and HLA in healthy donors. 13 Jbeta primers and 60 Vbeta primers were used for the PCR. Only in-frame clones appear in the TCRdb table, and some are missing; sequencing was by immunoSEQ multiplex PCR. This sample carries around 150,000 clones, approximately 80% of them seen once, and the ten largest clones take over 13%. The sequenced sample consisted of PBMCs. All receptors come from a woman in her 40s in good health and CMV-seronegative.

The chain is built from TRBV27 and TRBJ2-7; weak D call: TRBD1 (5 bases). Germline V lookup: CDR1 MNHEY, CDR2 SMNVEV (reference sequence). Trimming took off 1 base at V and 4 bases at J, with 17 bases between the two ends. This CDR3 region has 16 residues. CDR3 loop: CASSLFPGLKWYEQYF. CDR3 nucleotide sequence: TGTGCCAGCAGTTTATTCCCAGGGCTTAAATGGTACGAGCAGTACTTC.

The rearrangement uses TRBV25-1 and TRBJ2-5; D possibly corresponds to TRBD2 (5 bases). The germline gives CDR1 MGHDK, CDR2 SYGVNS. The CDR3 contains 13 residues. V shed 0 bases and J shed 4 bases, with 6 bases lying between them. Here the CDR3 DNA reads TGTGCCAGCAGTGAATACGCGGGAGAGACCCAGTACTTC. It codes for CASSEYAGETQYF.

The CDR3 DNA is TGTGCCAGCAGTGAAGAGGGGGAAACAGGGCCGGATCAGCCCCAGCATTTT. Translated, it gives CASSEEGETGPDQPQHF. The chain joins TRBV6-1 to TRBJ1-5, with a weak D call TRBD1 (6 bases). Deletions cut 1 base from V and 5 bases from J, with 18 bases between. CDR3 length: 17 residues. CDR1 and CDR2 from the germline V gene are MNHNS and SASEGT.

This clone was picked up a small number of times. This chain connects TRBV4-3 to TRBJ1-1; unclear D gene. Germline-derived CDR1 and CDR2 are LGHNA and YSLEER. The CDR3 spans 14 residues. V lost 2 bases, J lost 6 bases, and 13 bases lay in between. The CDR3 spells CASSQRGREAEAFF. The CDR3, as DNA: TGCGCCAGCAGCCAAAGAGGCCGGGAGGCTGAAGCTTTCTTT.

V usage is TRBV5-1 and J usage is TRBJ1-2, with 8 bases fitting TRBD1. This CDR3 region has 13 residues. Germline V CDR1 and CDR2: SGHRS, YFSETQ. The V gene end was trimmed by 5 bases and the J gene end by 6 bases; junction bases not matched to a gene: 6. This chain's CDR3 is CASSHGTGDGYTF. The CDR3 nucleotides are TGCGCCAGCAGTCACGGGACAGGTGATGGCTACACCTTC.

The chain is built from TRBV4-1 and TRBJ2-4, with D possibly matching TRBD2 (5 bases). The germline V gene has CDR1 MGHRA and CDR2 YSYEKL. V lost 0 bases and J lost 0, with 6 bases in between. The CDR3 runs to 15 residues. Here the CDR3 reads CASSQERGAKNIQYF. In DNA form, the CDR3 reads TGCGCCAGCAGCCAAGAACGGGGAGCCAAAAACATTCAGTACTTC.

Note on this clone: A junction end diverges from the germline sequence, so it may reflect a read error. The same CDR3 can be traced to other DNA sequences in this sample. V is TRBV18 and J is TRBJ2-1; possible D gene TRBD1, 5 bases. CDR1 and CDR2 (germline): KGHSH, LQKENI. CDR3 length: 16 residues. As DNA, the CDR3 is TGCGCCAGCTCATCCGTAGGAAGGGGCACTTACAATGAGCAGTTCTTC. The encoded protein is CASSSVGRGTYNEQFF. The full variable domain, completed using reference TRBV18 and TRBJ2-1, is NAGVMQNPRHLVRRRGQEARLRCSPMKGHSHVYWYRQLPEEGLKFMVYLQKENIIDESGMPKERFSAEFPKEGPSILRIQQVVRGDSAAYFCASSSVGRGTYNEQFFGPGTRLTVL.

This rearrangement joins TRBV9 to TRBJ2-7, with 12 bases fitting TRBD1. Losses at the gene ends were 4 bases for V and 2 bases for J; bases not matched to a gene: 13. Germline V gives CDR1 SGDLS, CDR2 YYNGEE. This CDR3 region has 18 residues. This CDR3 reads CASSPVPGQGASTYEQYF. For the CDR3, the DNA is TGTGCCAGCAGCCCCGTCCCGGGACAGGGGGCCTCAACCTACGAGCAGTACTTC.

The genes are TRBV2 and TRBJ2-2; D call uncertain. Trimming left V 4 bases short and J 3 bases short, with 9 bases between. The CDR3 length is 14 residues. Looked up from germline, CDR1 is SNHLY and CDR2 is FYNNEI. In nucleotides, the CDR3 is TGTGCCAGCAGTGTGTTGAGTTACACCGGGGAGCTGTTTTTT. As protein: CASSVLSYTGELFF.

This chain joins TRBV7-3 and TRBJ2-3, with 8 bases matching TRBD2. The CDR3 spans 18 residues. V trimming: 1 base; J trimming: 0 bases; junction bases outside the gene matches: 9. Germline V CDR1 and CDR2: SGHTA, FQGTGA. The CDR3 here is CASSLISGGGGSTDTQYF. CDR3 coding DNA: TGTGCCAGCAGCTTAATAAGCGGGGGCGGCGGAAGCACAGATACGCAGTATTTT.

This clone was seen a single time. The chain employs TRBV4-1 and TRBJ2-3, with D possibly being TRBD2 (5 bases). The CDR3 has 12 residues. Between the trimmed V and J ends, which lost 4 bases and 7 bases, there was a span of 9 bases. The germline V gene has CDR1 MGHRA and CDR2 YSYEKL. CDR3 DNA sequence: TGCGCCAGCAGCCGAGACGGGAATACGCAGTATTTT. It encodes CASSRDGNTQYF.

The chain carries TRBV5-1 and TRBJ2-5, with 10 bases aligning to TRBD2. V lost 4 bases and J lost 2; bases outside the gene matches: 8. Germline values: CDR1 SGHRS, CDR2 YFSETQ. The CDR3 spans 16 residues. DNA of the CDR3: TGCGCCAGCAGCGAAGCGCCGGGACTAGCGCAAGAGACCCAGTACTTC. It translates to CASSEAPGLAQETQYF.

The chain combines TRBV4-2 with TRBJ1-2; TRBD1 matches 9 bases. The V segment lost 4 bases and the J segment 8 bases; nucleotides outside the gene matches: 5. Germline V CDR1 and CDR2: LGHNA, YNFKEQ. CDR3 size: 13 residues. The CDR3 loop reads CASSRDRGEGYTF. Written as DNA, the CDR3 is TGTGCCAGCAGCCGAGACAGGGGGGAGGGCTACACCTTC.

This clone was picked up a small number of times. The genes are TRBV5-1 and TRBJ1-1; D perhaps matches TRBD1 (6 bases). V was clipped by 4 bases and J by 3 bases, with 16 bases between them. The CDR3 contains 15 residues. From germline, CDR1 is SGHRS and CDR2 YFSETQ. The CDR3 reads CASSGGGGTYTEAFF. The CDR3 DNA reads as TGCGCCAGCAGCGGGGGAGGGGGGACCTACACTGAAGCTTTCTTT. The variable domain in full, with the rest retrieved from reference TRBV5-1 and TRBJ1-1, is KAGVTQTPRYLIKTRGQQVTLSCSPISGHRSVSWYQQTPGQGLQFLFEYFSETQRNKGNFPGRFSGRQFSNSRSEMNVSTLELGDSALYLCASSGGGGTYTEAFFGQGTRLTVV.

Only a few counts were recorded for this clone. The rearrangement links TRBV4-2 to TRBJ2-3, with 9 bases identical to TRBD2. V trimming: 3 bases; J trimming: 4 bases; junction bases outside the gene matches: 8. This CDR3 comprises 16 residues. The V gene's germline CDR1 is LGHNA and CDR2 YNFKEQ. CDR3 coding DNA: TGTGCCAGCAGCCACTCGCCAGCGGGAGGAGCAGATACGCAGTATTTT. Translated: CASSHSPAGGADTQYF.

This chain joins TRBV6-5 and TRBJ2-7; the D is unclear. The ends were cut back, 0 bases at V and 1 base at J, with 4 bases in the middle. The CDR3 is 13 residues long. Germline CDR1 reads MNHEY; CDR2 reads SVGAGI. DNA of the CDR3: TGTGCCAGCAGTTACTCGAGGTCCTACGAGCAGTACTTC. It yields the protein CASSYSRSYEQYF.

This sequence joins TRBV5-1 and TRBJ2-2; TRBD1 agrees at 12 bases. Germline values: CDR1 SGHRS, CDR2 YFSETQ. The junction had 13 bases not matched to a gene; V was cut back by 4 bases and J by 9 bases. The CDR3 runs 17 residues. In DNA form, the CDR3 reads TGCGCCAGCAGCCCGGGGACAGGGGGCCTTGTAATCCGGGAGCTGTTTTTT. This codes for CASSPGTGGLVIRELFF.

This clone has a handful of counts. V usage is TRBV18 and J usage is TRBJ2-2; TRBD2 aligns across 9 bases. After removal of 3 bases from V and 10 bases from J, the junction contained 12 bases not matched to a gene. This CDR3 comprises 16 residues. Germline values: CDR1 KGHSH, CDR2 LQKENI. The CDR3 reads CASSPSGGLAGLELFF. The CDR3, as DNA: TGTGCCAGCTCACCCTCCGGGGGGCTAGCGGGATTGGAGCTGTTTTTT.

V and J are TRBV11-1 and TRBJ1-3; 8 bases are shared with TRBD1. The CDR3 totals 18 residues. Germline V CDR1 and CDR2: SGHAT, FQDESV (reference sequence). V dropped 5 bases and J dropped 0; count of bases not matched to a gene: 12. CDR3 region: CASSGERTGMISGNTIYF. The CDR3, as DNA: TGTGCCAGCAGCGGCGAAAGGACAGGGATGATCTCTGGAAACACCATATATTTT.

This chain links TRBV5-1 with TRBJ2-3, with 8 bases fitting TRBD1. Germline CDR1 reads SGHRS; CDR2 reads YFSETQ. J was trimmed by 0 bases and V by 4 bases; bases with no gene match: 7. This CDR3 region has 16 residues. The CDR3 nucleotides read TGCGCCAGCAGCGCCCGGGGACAGGAGAGCACAGATACGCAGTATTTT. Protein sequence: CASSARGQESTDTQYF.

V usage is TRBV6-5 and J usage is TRBJ2-2; 7 bases map to TRBD2. Germline CDR1 MNHEY, CDR2 SVGAGI. V was pared by 6 bases and J by 0 bases, with 4 bases of the junction left unmatched. This CDR3 has 15 amino acids. CDR3 loop: CASRASGPNTGELFF. The DNA for the CDR3 is TGTGCCAGCAGAGCTAGCGGTCCGAACACCGGGGAGCTGTTTTTT.

The gene calls are TRBV6-6 and TRBJ2-7; TRBD2 is a possible D gene (5 bases). This CDR3 region has 13 residues. CDR1 MNHNY and CDR2 SVGAGI come from the germline V gene (reference sequence). The V end lost 6 bases, the J end lost 4 bases, and 13 bases lay between the germline ends. CDR3 in amino acids: CASRVEENYEQYF. In DNA form, the CDR3 reads TGTGCCAGCAGAGTGGAGGAGAATTACGAGCAGTACTTC.

J is TRBJ2-7 and V is TRBV5-1, with 10 bases identical to TRBD1. This CDR3 is built from 15 residues. With 4 bases clipped from V and 2 bases from J, the junction kept 6 bases outside the gene matches. Germline V gives CDR1 SGHRS, CDR2 YFSETQ. DNA for the CDR3: TGCGCCAGCAGCATCCCGGGACAGGGGACCTACGAGCAGTACTTC. It translates to CASSIPGQGTYEQYF.

This sequence joins TRBV11-3 and TRBJ1-5; D gene unclear. Per the germline V gene, CDR1 is SGHNT and CDR2 is YENEEA. The ends were cut back, 0 bases at V and 5 bases at J, with 5 bases in the middle. This CDR3 is built from 13 residues. The CDR3 bases are TGTGCCAGCAGCTTAGAATATGATCAGCCCCAGCATTTT. This gives the protein CASSLEYDQPQHF.

The chain couples TRBV28 to TRBJ2-7, with TRBD2 as a possible D gene (5 bases). CDR3 length: 16 amino acids. Germline V gene lookup returns CDR1 MDHEN and CDR2 SYDVKM. Deletions cut 2 bases from V and 3 bases from J, with 17 bases between. The CDR3, as DNA: TGTGCCAGCAGTTTAGCCACTAGTCGTTTAGGCTACGAGCAGTACTTC. Translated: CASSLATSRLGYEQYF.

The V call is TRBV7-2, the J call TRBJ2-3, with 13 bases identical to TRBD2. This CDR3 is 16 amino acids long. The V gene's germline CDR1 is SGHTA and CDR2 FQGNSA. Trimming took 6 bases from V and 7 from J; bases not matched to a gene: 10. The chain's CDR3 is CASSSPTSGGIYTQYF. CDR3 DNA: TGTGCCAGCAGTTCCCCGACTAGCGGGGGGATATATACGCAGTATTTT.

The chain couples TRBV5-1 to TRBJ1-4, with 7 positions matching TRBD1. The germline V gene encodes CDR1 SGHRS and CDR2 YFSETQ. With V trimmed by 2 bases and J by 0 bases, 16 bases remained unmatched. This CDR3 contains 20 residues. CDR3 loop: CASSLGPPGTEFATNEKLFF. CDR3 bases: TGCGCCAGCAGCTTAGGGCCTCCCGGGACAGAGTTTGCAACTAATGAAAAACTGTTTTTT.

The genes are TRBV7-3 and TRBJ2-3; 8 nucleotides agree with TRBD1. Losses at the gene ends were 2 bases for V and 3 bases for J; bases not matched to a gene: 4. CDR3 length equals 15 residues. Germline CDR1 reads SGHTA; CDR2 reads FQGTGA. For the CDR3, the DNA is TGTGCCAGCAGCTTAGCCGGACAGGGAACAGATACGCAGTATTTT. It translates to CASSLAGQGTDTQYF.

The chain couples TRBV5-1 to TRBJ1-3; possibly TRBD1 for D (6 bases). Germline V gene lookup returns CDR1 SGHRS and CDR2 YFSETQ. The CDR3 is 16 amino acids. The ends were cut back, 0 bases at V and 0 bases at J, with 10 bases in the middle. This CDR3 is CASSLGDRSSGNTIYF. The CDR3 DNA is TGCGCCAGCAGCTTGGGAGACAGGAGCTCTGGAAACACCATATATTTT.

The chain employs TRBV19 and TRBJ1-6; D gene uncertain. The ends were cut back, 11 bases at V and 7 bases at J, with 15 bases in the middle. Germline CDR1 reads LNHDA; CDR2 reads SQIVND (reference sequence). The CDR3 consists of 13 residues. Here the CDR3 reads CAVGGSWNSPLHF. DNA of the CDR3: TGTGCCGTAGGCGGGTCCTGGAATTCACCCCTCCACTTT. Looking up the rest from reference TRBV19 and TRBJ1-6 gives the full variable domain: DGGITQSPKYLFRKEGQNVTLSCEQNLNHDAMYWYRQDPGQGLRLIYYSQIVNDFQKGDIAEGYSVSREKKESFPLTVTSAQKNPTAFYLCAVGGSWNSPLHFGNGTRLTVT.